Sequencing of this T cell receptor beta chain was carried out in a study of cytomegalovirus exposure and HLA in healthy donors (dated by TCRdb to the late 2010s). Context from the whole study: An earlier analysis of approximately 590 of the donors reported 250 to 300 Gb of sequence data and more than 90 million unique TCR beta sequences from 190 million or so T cells. Among 300 to 500 genotyped donors of the cohort, an average of roughly 230,000 unique TCR beta nucleotide sequences was sequenced per donor, of which about 18% were non-productive. The study aimed to test whether signatures of past pathogen exposure could be identified by cataloging public T cell receptors. Four to six DR-DQ haplotypes were handled as single units for association and clustering because linkage in the cohort was strong. In the later analysis, no new phenotypic data were used to find candidate immune exposures; instead, reliance was placed on TCR beta sequences and their occurrence across donors. A separate validation cohort of roughly 130 different subjects was used in addition to the approximately 610-subject first cohort. A later analysis re-analyzed previously published TCR beta repertoires from about 600 donors and added high-resolution HLA genotyping to study TCR occurrence patterns. To decide whether each TCR beta V gene segment behaved as functional or pseudogenic, an earlier analysis of some 540 of the donors relied on high-throughput TCR beta sequencing. The number of typed donors differed by locus: roughly 620-630 for A, B, C, DRB1 and DQB1; 522 for DQA1; roughly 600 for DPA1; and about 450 for DPB1. Class I and class II HLA loci were covered by the typing at four-digit resolution. Approximately 300 gigabases of sequencing data and roughly 80 million unique TCR sequences made up an early release that covered 500 to 650 HLA-typed donors. The study profiled the T cell repertoires of about 640 subjects by immunosequencing and related them to cytomegalovirus serostatus. Genome-wide SNP genotypes for about three fifths of the roughly 670 donors were used in a later genetic analysis, which treated that subset as a discovery cohort. Of the roughly 400 genotyped donors, about 80% fell in the genetic ancestry cluster associated with self-reported Caucasian donors. Donor age, sex, ethnicity and CMV serostatus were compiled together with the repertoire data. High-throughput TCR immunosequencing, statistical association of individual TCRs with disease status, and machine learning were combined to predict cytomegalovirus infection status. Every repertoire in the discovery cohort had been generated on one and the same sequencing platform. Here is what the overall study found, with its caveats: In a later analysis, TCR association rates were found to vary across HLA loci, with the most associated TCRs seen for DRB1 alleles and the fewest for HLA-C alleles. Some IMGT-functional V segments, including TRBV6-2 and TRBV6-3, could not be distinguished by the 87-base-pair reads and were therefore excluded. In both the original and validation cohorts, the classifier was reported to diagnose cytomegalovirus status with high specificity and sensitivity. The sequencing pipeline was judged likely to have produced a cluster of highly shared sequence variants as a technical artifact. Compared with the roughly 670-donor mean, donors in an Asian-associated ancestry cluster had fewer N-insertions in productive TCRs, according to a later genetic analysis. CMV serostatus was the only immune exposure information available for the cohort. In a later genetic analysis, a missense DCLRE1C variant was associated with V-gene and J-gene trimming of TCR beta chains, and the association was replicated in an independent cohort. When HLA alleles, especially DR and DQ, strongly co-occurred, TCR associations were difficult to assign to individual alleles. Linkage disequilibrium might explain the correlated functional status among segregating V segments, but an unknown experimental factor could not be ruled out. According to the authors, the approach could potentially be generalized to other disease states and immunological phenotypes. In a later analysis, HLA-associated TCR beta chains were found to be more clonally expanded and to have lower generation probabilities than equally common non-associated chains. A total of 164 TCR beta chains were listed by the study as associated with cytomegalovirus. While some public TCRs were present in many individuals, most TCR sequences turned up only very rarely across donors. A later analysis reported that several top co-occurrence clusters appeared linked to parvovirus B19, influenza, CMV and Epstein-Barr virus. A few of the identified cytomegalovirus-associated TCR beta chains were confirmed in vitro to be specific for cytomegalovirus antigens. At a false discovery rate of 0.05, a later analysis linked some 18,000 TCR beta sequences to specific HLA alleles. This cohort had only TCR beta chains sequenced, and the lack of alpha or paired-chain data limited which features could be detected. Broadly in line with IMGT annotations, most TCR beta V segments showed up in productive rearrangements about 87% or about 30% of the time in an earlier analysis of around 550 of the donors. According to a later analysis, most CMV-associated TCR beta chains appeared to be HLA-restricted, and the HLA associations seemed to be driven largely by CMV exposure. Roughly 15 rarely observed V segments, including chromosome 9 orphons, were excluded from the earlier analysis of a few hundred of the donors because counts were too low. A further reported finding was that TCR beta sequences accurately predicted the HLA-A and HLA-B alleles for most subjects in the first cohort. The presence/absence analyses assumed that sequencing depth was roughly uniform across donors, and that assumption may not be true. Because HLA typing was unavailable for some donors at each locus, only the typed subset was used in association tests.

CDR1 and CDR2 (MDHEN, SYDVKM) derive from the germline V gene. The CDR3 contains 15 residues, cysteine and phenylalanine counted. The retained sequence is limited to the CDR3, 45 bases, with the frame set at the first base. V is clipped by 2 bases and J by 2 bases, and the sequence between their germline boundaries is 10 bases long. The cohort was made up of about 670 healthy bone marrow donors. All cohort members were sampled while nominally healthy, although unrecorded immune exposures were likely present. The donor was CMV seropositive and belonged to the group of over 250 seropositive cohort members. A peripheral blood sample was collected from each donor, and TCR beta sequencing was performed on peripheral blood mononuclear cells. The Qiagen DNeasy Blood Extraction Kit was used to extract genomic DNA from the blood cell samples. This clone has more than one count but fewer than ten. Which antigen it targets is not known. No much larger clonotype is one base removed from it; base qualities were not supplied.

Library preparation was by the immunoSEQ multiplex PCR assay. For the multiplex PCR, a mixture combining 60 forward primers for TCR Vbeta segments and 13 reverse primers for TCR Jbeta segments was used. The CDR3 region of rearranged TCR beta genes was amplified from genomic DNA by a multiplex PCR assay. The amplified TCR beta libraries were sequenced on the Illumina HiSeq System as 87-base-pair reads. The original pipeline was this. A later analysis counted 75 million to 100 million unique TCR beta chains across the 650 to 800 repertoires, and 9.5 million to 11 million of these chains were shared by at least two donors. Raw reads were error-corrected and collapsed into unique sequences with a nearest-neighbor algorithm that merged closely related sequences to remove PCR and sequencing errors. CDR3 sequences were aligned to IMGT reference sequences to assign V, D and J gene segments. For a sequence to be retained, a match of at least six nucleotides was required to both a V gene segment and a J gene segment. A rearrangement was called productive if the CDR3 had no stop codons and remained in frame with V and J, and every other rearrangement was called non-productive. Following IMGT convention, CDR3 was defined as the stretch from the second conserved V-encoded cysteine to the conserved J-encoded phenylalanine. The earlier analysis of a few hundred of the donors excluded any sequence lacking an unambiguous match to a single V gene segment. In an earlier analysis of about 590 of the donors, a V segment was called functional when productive rearrangements were above 56.7%, and segregating when the standard deviation between donors exceeded 5%. To diagnose cytomegalovirus status from the catalog of TCR beta chain sequences, a statistical classification framework was built. In a later analysis, TCR nucleotide sequences were compared against IMGT/GENE-DB human TR gene sequences so that V and J genes could be assigned. In a later analysis, CDR3 sequences and most-parsimonious VDJ recombination scenarios were assigned using the TCRdist pipeline. In a later analysis, every TCR beta chain was defined by the combination of its CDR3 amino acid sequence and its V-gene family, and reads without a unique V-gene family were dropped. A later analysis removed 500 to 650 highly shared, low-generation-probability nucleotide sequences to deal with suspected cross-contamination and a sequencing artifact. In a later analysis, a clonal expansion index for each public chain was calculated from normalized within-repertoire ranks of inferred template counts. A later analysis computed generation probabilities with a VDJ recombination model fitted to out-of-frame rearrangements, and checked the results against IGoR. In a later analysis, hypergeometric tests were used to score TCR-TCR, TCR-HLA and TCR-CMV co-occurrence, with a repertoire-size bias correction applied to TCR pairs. False discovery rates were estimated in a later analysis by permuting HLA or CMV assignments 20 times. In a later analysis, co-occurring TCRs were grouped using DBSCAN, with TCRdist sequence similarity added in when clustering inside HLA-allele-positive subsets. Co-occurrence clustering excluded repertoires with fewer than 30,000 or more than 120,000 public chains, plus five with anomalous nucleotide sharing. Not all clones reach the TCRdb copy of this immuneACCESS table, which keeps in-frame sequences only. Checked studies attribute under half of the gap to unresolved V genes and leave the rest unexplained. V and J calls and clone size are given by that table; D and trimming were obtained from the DNA. The table for this sample lists 64,000 or so clones; around 70% of them were counted only once. 7.6% of the sample is in the top ten clones.

The receptor was derived from a man in his forties in good health and CMV-seropositive. The chain employs TRBV28 and TRBJ1-3; the D gene lacks a confident call. Source material: PBMCs. At the DNA level, the sequence is TGTGCCAGCAGTTTAGCCGGCGGAACTGGAAACACCATATATTTT. Translated, this is CASSLAGGTGNTIYF.